The next 9 T cell receptor beta chains were all read from a single sample in a study of T-cell memory formation after mild COVID-19. A single record per CDR3 protein comes from TCRdb applying MiXCR to the 5' RACE reads. Of fewer than 650,000 distinct CDR3 sequences in the sample, roughly 17% are singletons; the top ten hold about 8.6%. Sequencing used PBMCs or a T cell subset sorted from them (not recorded which). The receptor set was obtained from an adult woman who had mild COVID-19 (a few samples of this study predate the infection). Cell type and time point are not known.

The chain employs TRBV6-2 or TRBV6-3 and TRBJ2-1; 10 bases are a match to TRBD2. Losses at the gene ends were 0 bases for V and 0 bases for J; bases not matched to a gene: 5. The CDR3 is 18 residues long. The germline CDR1 and CDR2 sequences are MNHEY and SVGEGT. The CDR3 loop reads CASSYSASGGDSYNEQFF. CDR3 coding DNA: TGTGCCAGCAGTTACTCGGCTAGCGGGGGTGACTCCTACAATGAGCAGTTCTTC.

This clonotype was detected a few times. The V gene is TRBV29-1, the J gene TRBJ2-7; maybe TRBD1 (6 bases). Germline loops: CDR1 SQVTM, CDR2 ANQGSEA. The CDR3 has 11 residues. Trimming took off 7 bases at V and 2 bases at J, with 9 bases between the two ends. CDR3 coding DNA: TGCAGCGGACGACAGGCCTACGAGCAGTACTTC. As protein: CSGRQAYEQYF.

V and J are TRBV29-1 and TRBJ2-6; TRBD1 matches 9 bases. This CDR3 contains 17 residues. J lost 4 bases, V lost 5 bases, and 12 bases had no gene match. Looked up from germline, CDR1 is SQVTM and CDR2 is ANQGSEA. The chain's CDR3 is CSVRPGTGHTGANVLTF. DNA for the CDR3: TGCAGCGTTCGACCCGGGACAGGGCATACCGGGGCCAACGTCCTGACTTTC.

The V call is TRBV4-1, the J call TRBJ1-2; D uncertain. Deletions cut 0 bases from V and 10 bases from J, with 18 bases between. CDR1 is MGHRA and CDR2 is YSYEKL in the germline V gene. The CDR3 has 15 amino acids. The CDR3 DNA reads as TGCGCCAGCAGCCAAGATTTCTCTGGGAGGCTTTACTACACCTTC. Translating gives CASSQDFSGRLYYTF.

This clonotype was counted a few times. The V call is TRBV18, the J call TRBJ2-5; possibly TRBD1 for D (6 bases). The CDR3 is made up of 13 amino acids. V lost 7 bases, J lost 5 bases, and 14 bases lay in between. Looked up from germline, CDR1 is KGHSH and CDR2 is LQKENI. In nucleotides, the CDR3 is TGTGCCAGCTTACTAACAGGGACGGAGACCCAGTACTTC. Amino acids: CASLLTGTETQYF.

The J gene is TRBJ2-1, the V gene TRBV12-3 or TRBV12-4, with 10 nucleotides matching TRBD2. The CDR3 spans 15 residues. V dropped 3 bases and J dropped 9; count of bases not matched to a gene: 8. CDR3 coding DNA: TGTGCCAGCAGTTTGACGAGCGGGAGGGCAGGTGAGCAGTTCTTC. Translating it yields CASSLTSGRAGEQFF.

The chain employs TRBV12-3 or TRBV12-4 and TRBJ2-2; 13 bases agree with TRBD2. The CDR3 covers 16 residues. Trimming took 3 bases from V and 5 from J; bases not matched to a gene: 3. The CDR3 loop is CASSLTSGGPTGELFF. The CDR3 bases are TGTGCCAGCAGTTTGACTAGCGGGGGGCCTACCGGGGAGCTGTTTTTT.

The J gene is TRBJ1-1, the V gene TRBV5-6; D may be TRBD1 (6 bases). The V and J ends lost 1 base and 8 bases respectively, with 12 bases between them. The CDR3 extends over 13 amino acids. Germline V gene sequence: CDR1 SGHDT, CDR2 YYEEEE. CDR3 loop: CASSLYRVPEAFF. The CDR3 nucleotides are TGTGCCAGCAGCTTGTACAGGGTGCCCGAAGCTTTCTTT.

This clonotype was seen at least ten times. The CDR3 loop is CASSRLAGDNEQFF. The CDR3 bases are TGTGCCAGCAGTCGACTAGCGGGGGACAATGAGCAGTTCTTC. The genes are TRBV12-3 or TRBV12-4 and TRBJ2-1, with TRBD2 matching 12 bases. CDR3 length: 14 residues. V trimming: 5 bases; J trimming: 5 bases; junction bases outside the gene matches: 1.